This passage covers 8 T cell receptor beta chains from one sample sequenced in a study of blood T cell repertoires in COVID-19. The protocol was immunoSEQ multiplex PCR, while the TCRdb copy is restricted to in-frame clones and leaves out a portion. The table records about 66,000 clones, about 80% of them present only once. Sequenced: peripheral blood. The receptors shown here come from a human donor in a cohort sampled during active COVID-19.

This sequence joins TRBV24-1 and TRBJ1-2, with 7 nucleotides matching TRBD1. CDR1 KGHDR and CDR2 SFDVKD come from the germline V gene. This CDR3 has 19 amino acids. V lost 3 bases and J lost 4; bases outside the gene matches: 19. This chain's CDR3 is CATSDTGQAPPVGSYGYTF. The CDR3, as DNA: TGTGCCACCAGTGATACCGGACAGGCCCCTCCGGTCGGAAGCTATGGCTACACCTTC.

The chain carries TRBV4-3 and TRBJ1-4; TRBD1 matches at 9 bases. Germline CDR1 LGHNA, CDR2 YSLEER. The CDR3 spans 18 residues. After removal of 1 base from V and 5 bases from J, the junction contained 11 bases not matched to a gene. The CDR3 is CASSQAPQGAGGNEKLFF. The CDR3 region has the DNA TGCGCCAGCAGCCAAGCTCCACAGGGGGCGGGCGGGAATGAAAAACTGTTTTTT.

The J gene is TRBJ2-1, the V gene TRBV6-5, with D possibly TRBD2 on 7 matching bases. Germline values: CDR1 MNHEY, CDR2 SVGAGI. This CDR3 has 14 residues. Trimming took off 2 bases at V and 7 bases at J, with 12 bases between the two ends. The CDR3 coding sequence is TGTGCCAGCAGTTACATAGGGAGGGGGAATGAGCAGTTCTTC. It codes for CASSYIGRGNEQFF.

There are a few counts of this clone. The rearrangement joins TRBV28 to TRBJ1-1; 7 bases line up with TRBD1. The CDR3 sequence is 14 residues long. V shed 7 bases, J shed 0 bases, and the junction held 5 bases outside the gene matches. Germline-derived CDR1 and CDR2 are MDHEN and SYDVKM. The CDR3 DNA sequence: TGTGCCAGCACAGAGGGGACAGTGAACACTGAAGCTTTCTTT. Residues: CASTEGTVNTEAFF.

This chain joins TRBV6-6 and TRBJ2-1; 8 bases are shared with TRBD2. Trimming cost V 2 bases and J 6 bases; bases outside gene matches: 6. CDR1 and CDR2 from the germline V gene are MNHNY and SVGAGI (reference sequence). The CDR3 sequence is 15 residues long. CDR3 sequence (DNA): TGTGCCAGCAGTTACCATCCGGGACTAGGCAATGAGCAGTTCTTC. Translation gives CASSYHPGLGNEQFF.

The chain uses TRBV19 and TRBJ2-7; D gene unclear. V lost 6 bases and J 0 bases, leaving 12 bases between the germline ends. This CDR3 is built from 14 residues. In germline, CDR1 is LNHDA, CDR2 SQIVND (reference sequence). CDR3: CASSATRPSYEQYF. CDR3 DNA sequence: TGTGCCAGTAGCGCAACGAGGCCCTCCTACGAGCAGTACTTC.

In its sample, this clone was seen once. The V gene is TRBV19, the J gene TRBJ2-2; maybe TRBD1 (5 bases). The V and J ends lost 4 bases and 7 bases respectively, with 19 bases between them. Per the germline V gene, CDR1 is LNHDA and CDR2 is SQIVND (reference sequence). CDR3 size: 16 residues. The CDR3 here is CASSSPAGLEGGELFF. The CDR3 DNA follows: TGTGCCAGTAGTAGCCCTGCAGGGTTGGAAGGCGGGGAGCTGTTTTTT.

Written as DNA, the CDR3 is TGTGCCAGCTCACCACGCTCGGACAGCCTATACGAGCAGTACTTC. Protein product: CASSPRSDSLYEQYF. This chain uses TRBV18 with TRBJ2-7, with D maybe TRBD1 (6 bases). The V gene lost 1 base and the J gene lost 4 bases, with 14 bases spanning the gap. Germline lookup yields CDR1 KGHSH and CDR2 LQKENI. The CDR3 consists of 15 residues. Complete variable domain (other parts from reference TRBV18 and TRBJ2-7): NAGVMQNPRHLVRRRGQEARLRCSPMKGHSHVYWYRQLPEEGLKFMVYLQKENIIDESGMPKERFSAEFPKEGPSILRIQQVVRGDSAAYFCASSPRSDSLYEQYFGPGTRLTVT.